Listed below are T cell receptor beta chains from one sample, sequenced in a study of blood T cells in healthy people across ages. TCRdb fed the 5' RACE reads into MiXCR, producing one record per CDR3 protein. The data contain 550,000 to 800,000 distinct CDR3 sequences, 32% of them singletons. The sequenced sample was blood. The receptors were sampled from a woman over 75 in good health. Each CDR3 is given with its conserved first and last residue. The D gene is left open where the match is weak. Only some rows state a clone size, as once, few, many or a class for expanded clones.

>NA|many|TRBV4-2|TRBJ2-3
TGTGCCAGCAGCCAAGATCTGGGAGCCGATAGCACAGATACGCAGTATTTT
CASSQDLGADSTDTQYF
>NA|many|TRBV29-1|TRBJ1-2
TGCAGCGTTGTGGGGACAAAAGTAACTAACTATGGCTACACCTTC
CSVVGTKVTNYGYTF
>TRBD2|NA|TRBV7-6|TRBJ2-1
TGTGCCAGCAGCTTAAATCTAGCGGGAAACTCCTACAATGAGCAGTTCTTC
CASSLNLAGNSYNEQFF
>TRBD2|many|TRBV20-1|TRBJ2-1
TGCAGTGCGCATCTCACCGGGACTAGCGTCAATGAGCAGTTCTTC
CSAHLTGTSVNEQFF
>NA|NA|TRBV19|TRBJ1-6
TGTGCCAGTAGCCCATACGGACAGCCGGGGGGCATTTCACCCCTCCACTTT
CASSPYGQPGGISPLHF
>TRBD1|many|TRBV6-2/TRBV6-3|TRBJ1-2
TGTGCCAGCAGCGAGACAGGGATTGGCGGCTACACCTTC
CASSETGIGGYTF
>NA|few|TRBV20-1|TRBJ1-5
TGCAGTGCTAGAGATTACAGTAGCAATCAGCCCCAGCATTTT
CSARDYSSNQPQHF
>TRBD2|NA|TRBV9|TRBJ2-5
TGTGCCAGCGGGGCTCTGATGGCGGGGGGTATCAATGAGCAGTACTTC
CASGALMAGGINEQYF
>NA|many|TRBV14|TRBJ2-5
TGTGCCAGCAGCCAAGATAGAGGCAGTGGGGAGACCCAGTACTTC
CASSQDRGSGETQYF
>NA|NA|TRBV10-3|TRBJ2-3
TGTGCCATCAGTGACGGGACGGGTACGCAGTATTTT
CAISDGTGTQYF
>TRBD2|NA|TRBV5-1|TRBJ2-4
TGCGCCAGCAGCGGGGGGGGCAAAAACATTCAGTACTTC
CASSGGGKNIQYF
>TRBD1|NA|TRBV2|TRBJ2-6
TGTGCCAGCAGTGGCGGACAGGGACTCTCTGGGGCTAACGCCCTGACTTTC
CASSGGQGLSGANALTF
>NA|NA|TRBV5-1|TRBJ2-4
TGCGCCAGCAGCCTCGGACAGTTGGGGGGACCCAAAAACATTCAGTACTTC
CASSLGQLGGPKNIQYF
>TRBD2|once|TRBV4-2|TRBJ2-1
TGTGCCAGCAGCCAAACGGGGGGGCAGCCAGGTGAGCAGTTCTTC
CASSQTGGQPGEQFF
>NA|few|TRBV4-1|TRBJ1-2
TGCGCCAGCAGCCACGCTCTCGATAACTATGGCTACACCTTC
CASSHALDNYGYTF
>NA|NA|TRBV20-1|TRBJ1-1
TGCAGTACTAGACCATCCGGGGGACTGATCGAAGCTTTCTTT
CSTRPSGGLIEAFF
>NA|few|TRBV7-2|TRBJ1-3
TGTGCCAGCAGCTTATATACGGACGGAAACACCATATATTTT
CASSLYTDGNTIYF
>NA|NA|TRBV6-2/TRBV6-3|TRBJ2-6
TGTGCCAGCAGTTACGATGGCTCTGGGGCCAACGTCCTGACTTTC
CASSYDGSGANVLTF
>NA|many|TRBV7-8|TRBJ1-2
TGTGCCAGCAGCATAGGTAGAGAGGTCTATGGCTACACCTTC
CASSIGREVYGYTF
>TRBD1|many|TRBV6-1|TRBJ1-2
TGTGCCAGCAGCGTTGGATGGACAGGGGGCGTTGGGGGCTACACCTTC
CASSVGWTGGVGGYTF
>NA|few|TRBV9|TRBJ1-4
TGTGCCAGCAGCCGGACAGTAACTAATGAAAAACTGTTTTTT
CASSRTVTNEKLFF
>NA|many|TRBV5-1|TRBJ2-5
TGCGCCAGCAGCTTGAGGGACGCGAGGGACCAGTACTTC
CASSLRDARDQYF
>NA|few|TRBV7-6|TRBJ2-5
TGTGCCAGCAGCCCCGTAGGCAGGGAGTACCGAGAGACCCAGTACTTC
CASSPVGREYRETQYF
>TRBD1|NA|TRBV5-6|TRBJ1-1
TGTGCCAGCAGCATCCGGGACAGGGTTGTCACTGAAGCTTTCTTT
CASSIRDRVVTEAFF
>NA|NA|TRBV30|TRBJ1-2
TGTGCCTGGAGTGTAGGAGCCTCTTATGGCTACACCTTC
CAWSVGASYGYTF
>TRBD1|NA|TRBV20-1|TRBJ1-1
TGCAGTGCTCCCTCACAGGGGGCGGGGAACACTGAAGCTTTCTTT
CSAPSQGAGNTEAFF
>TRBD1|many|TRBV6-6|TRBJ1-2
TGTGCCAGCAGTACGCACAGGGGAAACTATGGCTACACCTTC
CASSTHRGNYGYTF
>TRBD2|many|TRBV7-2|TRBJ2-5
TGTGCCAGCAGCTTAGCGCTAGGACTAGGGCAAGAGACCCAGTACTTC
CASSLALGLGQETQYF
>NA|few|TRBV6-2/TRBV6-3|TRBJ2-1
TGTGCCAGCAGTCGTCCGACTAGTGGGTACAATGAGCAGTTCTTC
CASSRPTSGYNEQFF
>TRBD1|NA|TRBV6-1|TRBJ1-1
TGTGCCAGCAGTGAAGATGTCAGGGGGACTGAAGCTTTCTTT
CASSEDVRGTEAFF
>NA|NA|TRBV12-3/TRBV12-4|TRBJ1-5
TGTGCCAGCAGCTACCGGCGGCAGTCCAATCAGCCCCAGCATTTT
CASSYRRQSNQPQHF
>NA|few|TRBV12-3/TRBV12-4|TRBJ1-5
TGTGCCAGCAGTTTACAATCGGACAGTCATCAGCCCCAGCATTTT
CASSLQSDSHQPQHF
>NA|NA|TRBV7-2|TRBJ1-1
TGTGCCAGCAGCACAATCTCCGGGGCAGGGCCCTCGGGCACTGAAGCTTTCTTT
CASSTISGAGPSGTEAFF
>NA|NA|TRBV6-1|TRBJ1-2
TGTGCCAGCAGTGAAGTCCCGGGGTCGTTTAACTATGGCTACACCTTC
CASSEVPGSFNYGYTF
>TRBD2|NA|TRBV6-5|TRBJ2-7
TGTGCCAGCAGTTACTCCGGGACTAGTCAGGACGCGCAGTACTTC
CASSYSGTSQDAQYF
>NA|many|TRBV30|TRBJ1-2
TGTGCCTGGACGACAGGAGGCGGCTACACCTTC
CAWTTGGGYTF
>NA|many|TRBV20-1|TRBJ2-7
TGCAGTGCGAGAGGACAGTCATCCTACGAGCAGTACTTC
CSARGQSSYEQYF
>NA|many|TRBV27|TRBJ2-7
TGTGCCAGCAGTTTCTCATCAGCCTACGAGCAGTACTTC
CASSFSSAYEQYF
>NA|many|TRBV29-1|TRBJ2-3
TGCAGCGTTAAAGCGAACACAGATACGCAGTATTTT
CSVKANTDTQYF
>NA|few|TRBV7-2|TRBJ1-1
TGTGCCAGCAGCCCGGACTCTGGGAGAAATACTGAAGCTTTCTTT
CASSPDSGRNTEAFF
>NA|once|TRBV12-3/TRBV12-4|TRBJ2-3
TGTGCCAGCAGTTTAAGGGGACATACGCAGTATTTT
CASSLRGHTQYF
>NA|NA|TRBV15|TRBJ1-3
TGTGCCACCAGCAGAGATCGGGTAACAGGGCCTGGAAACACCATATATTTT
CATSRDRVTGPGNTIYF
>NA|many|TRBV4-2|TRBJ2-1
TGTGCCAGCAGCCAGGAACCTGAGGCGGGGGCGCCCTACAATGAGCAGTTCTTC
CASSQEPEAGAPYNEQFF
>TRBD1|once|TRBV12-3/TRBV12-4|TRBJ1-4
TGTGCCAGCAGTTTCGGGGACAGGGGAGAAAAACGGTTTTTT
CASSFGDRGEKRFF
>TRBD1|NA|TRBV20-1|TRBJ2-5
TGCAGTGCTAGAGGCCCAGGGGGTTTGGGCCAAGAGACCCAGTACTTC
CSARGPGGLGQETQYF
>NA|many|TRBV15|TRBJ2-5
TGTGCCACCAGCAGAGATATCGGTACCCAGTACTTC
CATSRDIGTQYF
>TRBD1|few|TRBV4-1|TRBJ1-3
TGCGCCAGCAGCCAAATGACAGGGCTCATCTCTGGAAACACCATATATTTT
CASSQMTGLISGNTIYF